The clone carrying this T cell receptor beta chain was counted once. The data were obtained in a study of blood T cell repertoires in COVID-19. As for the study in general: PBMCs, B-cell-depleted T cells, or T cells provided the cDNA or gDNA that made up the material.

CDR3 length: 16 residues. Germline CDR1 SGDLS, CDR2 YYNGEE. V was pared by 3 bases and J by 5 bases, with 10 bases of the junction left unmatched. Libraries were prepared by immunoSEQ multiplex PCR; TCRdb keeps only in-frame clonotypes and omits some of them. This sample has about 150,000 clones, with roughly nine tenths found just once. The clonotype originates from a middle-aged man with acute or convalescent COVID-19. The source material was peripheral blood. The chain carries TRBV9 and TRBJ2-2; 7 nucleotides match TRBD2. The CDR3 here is CASSARSGVDTGELFF. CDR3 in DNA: TGTGCCAGCAGCGCCAGAAGCGGGGTGGATACCGGGGAGCTGTTTTTT.